This TCR beta chain was documented in a study of beta chain features in type 1 diabetes (dated by TCRdb to 2016 to 2019). Regarding the research as a whole: Patients and healthy donors did not differ in mean age, gender distribution, total cell number or subset yield. A total of under 120,000,000 sorted cells were examined across all samples, and RNA yield correlated strongly with the number of cells per subset. The study compared TCRB repertoires of sorted circulating CD4+ T cell subsets between recently diagnosed type 1 diabetes patients and matched healthy donors. Whereas all 30 or so donors provided naive and central memory subsets, regulatory and stem cell-like memory subsets were isolated from just 8 patients and about 8 healthy donors. Overall study results and their limits: HLA sub-analyses involved small numbers of individuals, so any influence of HLA type on TCRB rearrangement remained unresolved. A moderate but significant shortening of TCRB CDR3 length was observed in type 1 diabetes patients in all four CD4+ subsets. Shorter templates might have been favored by PCR, but patient and control samples were amplified and corrected together, so both groups would have been affected equally by any skew. Fewer insertions and more nucleotide deletions at VDJ recombination sites were observed in patients with type 1 diabetes, implying thymic rearrangement abnormalities. Sequencing cDNA rather than genomic DNA could over-represent highly expressing activated cells, although activation and CD3 levels did not differ between groups. Naive, central memory and regulatory TCRB repertoires appeared to be more alike among patients than among healthy donors.

Each donor gave one peripheral blood draw, averaging approximately 110 mL, which was collected into heparinised tubes. Naive, central memory, regulatory and stem cell-like memory CD4+ T cells were sorted on a BD FACSAria II using a panel including CD45RO, CCR7, CD25, CD127, CD95 and CD27. Every sorted population had a purity above 95%. PBMCs were separated immediately by Lymphoprep density gradient centrifugation and were stained directly, without being cultured. So that batch effects would be minimized, each experiment stained and sorted samples in pairs, pairing one healthy donor with one patient. CDR1 and CDR2 are drawn from the germline V gene: SGHRS, YFSETQ. The CDR3, cysteine through phenylalanine, is 14 amino acids long. Only CDR3 DNA is held: 42 bases, read in frame from base 1. The sample holds a few counts of this clone. The antigen it recognizes is unknown. No much larger clone exists at a distance of one base, and base qualities are not known.

The entire isolated RNA was reverse transcribed using the High Capacity cDNA Reverse Transcription Kit, and thus expressed TCRB transcripts were sequenced. Deep immunoSEQ sequencing was applied to naive, central memory and regulatory T cell samples, giving an average of roughly 3.3 million total reads per sample. Sorted cells were lysed in RLT buffer and RNA was extracted with DNase-treated RNeasy Micro or Mini kits, depending on cell number. To prevent cross-contamination, each cell subset was processed individually, whereas patient and healthy donor samples were processed jointly. TCRB sequences were amplified from cDNA with the immunoSEQ multiplex PCR, producing 87-bp fragments spanning the CDR3 region. The amplicons were sequenced using the Illumina HiSeq platform. The study's processing was this. Synthetic template baselines were used to correct PCR bias computationally, reads within Hamming distance 2 were collapsed together, and singletons that could not be merged were discarded. By aligning reads against IMGT, V, D and J genes, CDR3 length, and insertions or deletions at six rearrangement sites were assigned. Clonotype counts were normalized to sorted cell number within each subset before computing true diversity and Gini coefficients with the tcR R package. Repertoire sharing was quantified using the overlap coefficient calculated on TCRB nucleotide sequences. Out-of-frame TCRB sequences from naive cells were analyzed to stand in for the pre-selection repertoire. TCRdb took this table from immuneACCESS and kept in-frame rearrangements with V and J called. Such tables lack part of the clones; where checked against another copy, unresolved V genes explain under half of the gap, and the rest is unexplained. D and trimming come from the DNA, and the V and J calls and clone size come from that table. The sample has about 900,000 clones on record, about a sixth of them singletons. The ten largest clones represent 0.023% of the sample.

The sequenced material came from naive CD4+ T cells from blood. Read against the paper, the sample's cell subset or site label means: true naive CD4+ T cells. This receptor chain uses TRBV5-1 and TRBJ2-5; the D region possibly corresponds to TRBD1 (6 bases align). The tail of the sequence fits TRBJ2-7 better, so the J call may be wrong. The TCR comes from a woman aged 18-29 years in good health. The CDR3 region reads CASSLPGESYEQYF. The base sequence is TGCGCCAGCAGCTTACCAGGGGAATCCTACGAGCAGTACTTC.